The present T cell receptor (beta chain) was sequenced within a study of early T cells in non-severe SARS-CoV-2 infection. Study-level background: Sequencing targeted bulk RNA from unsorted whole blood, leaving chains unpaired.

Unique molecular identifiers (one per individual cDNA molecule) were attached. TCRdb called the 5' RACE reads again in MiXCR, with one record for every CDR3 protein. The table shows approximately 66,000 distinct CDR3 sequences, with roughly an eighth occurring only once. This clonotype appeared a few times. Its cognate antigen is unknown. With 5 bases clipped from V and 2 bases from J, the junction kept 7 bases outside the gene matches. The CDR3 spans 16 residues. From germline, CDR1 is SGHTA and CDR2 FQGNSA. Study observations and caveats: Lookups in VDJdb leaned toward anti-spike CD8 responses and missed private and CD4 specificities.

Sequencing was done on a sample of whole blood. The receptor's source is an adult who was a healthcare worker with PCR-confirmed SARS-CoV-2 infection or an uninfected control (not recorded which). The chain carries TRBV7-2 and TRBJ1-4, with TRBD1 identical over 8 bases. CDR3: CASSKNYRGTNEKLFF. CDR3 nucleotide sequence: TGTGCCAGCAGCAAAAACTACAGGGGGACTAATGAAAAACTGTTTTTT. Supplemented by reference TRBV7-2 and TRBJ1-4, the full variable domain reads GAGVSQSPSNKVTEKGKDVELRCDPISGHTALYWYRQSLGQGLEFLIYFQGNSAPDKSGLPSDRFSAERTGGSVSTLTIQRTQQEDSAVYLCASSKNYRGTNEKLFFGSGTQLSVL.